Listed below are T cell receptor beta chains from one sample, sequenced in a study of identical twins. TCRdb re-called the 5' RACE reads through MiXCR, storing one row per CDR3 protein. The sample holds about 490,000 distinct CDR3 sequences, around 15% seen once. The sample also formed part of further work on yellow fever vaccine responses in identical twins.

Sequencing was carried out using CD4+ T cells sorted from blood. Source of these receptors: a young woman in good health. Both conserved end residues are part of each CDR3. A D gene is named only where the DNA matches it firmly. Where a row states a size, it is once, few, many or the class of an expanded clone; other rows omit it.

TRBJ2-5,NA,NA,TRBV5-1,CASRGSGQETQYF,TGCGCCAGCAGAGGGTCGGGGCAAGAGACCCAGTACTTC
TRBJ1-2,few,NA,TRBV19,CASSKGTGGYTF,TGTGCCAGTAGTAAAGGAACCGGGGGCTACACCTTC
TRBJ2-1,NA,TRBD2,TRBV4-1,CASSQVQTSGANEQFF,TGCGCCAGCAGCCAAGTACAGACTAGCGGGGCCAATGAGCAGTTCTTC
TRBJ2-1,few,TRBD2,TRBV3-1,CASSRLGRGGTYNEQFF,TGTGCCAGCAGCCGCCTCGGGCGGGGGGGAACCTACAATGAGCAGTTCTTC
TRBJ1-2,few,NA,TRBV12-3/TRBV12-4,CASSSRTNYGYTF,TGTGCCAGCAGCTCCAGGACTAACTATGGCTACACCTTC
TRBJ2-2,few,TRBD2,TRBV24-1,CATSELAGTGELFF,TGTGCCACCAGTGAGCTAGCGGGAACCGGGGAGCTGTTTTTT
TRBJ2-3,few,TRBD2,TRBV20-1,CSATPSGGADTQYF,TGCAGTGCTACCCCTAGCGGGGGGGCGGATACGCAGTATTTT
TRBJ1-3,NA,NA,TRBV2,CASGGSLVPGNTIYF,TGTGCCAGCGGGGGTTCTTTGGTTCCTGGAAACACCATATATTTT
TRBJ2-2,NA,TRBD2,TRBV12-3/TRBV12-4,CASSLSGRASTGELFF,TGTGCCAGCAGTCTTAGCGGGAGGGCCAGCACCGGGGAGCTGTTTTTT
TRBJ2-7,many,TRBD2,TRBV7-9,CASSPRLAGDYEQYF,TGTGCCAGCAGCCCTAGACTAGCGGGAGACTACGAGCAGTACTTC
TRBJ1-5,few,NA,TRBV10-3,CAIREGSNQPQHF,TGTGCCATCCGAGAAGGGAGCAATCAGCCCCAGCATTTT
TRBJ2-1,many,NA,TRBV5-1,CASSLAGISYNEQFF,TGCGCCAGCAGCTTGGCGGGGATCTCCTACAATGAGCAGTTCTTC
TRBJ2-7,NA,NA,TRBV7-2,CASSFRGGPTYEQYF,TGTGCCAGCAGCTTCCGGGGAGGACCTACCTACGAGCAGTACTTC